This T cell receptor beta chain was captured in a study of control samples from healthy donors and cancer patients. This clone was found a few times. Assay used: immunoSEQ multiplex PCR; TCRdb lists only in-frame clones, some missing. The repertoire holds around 90,000 clones, with just under 85% as singletons. The CDR3 extends over 14 amino acids. Deletions cut 6 bases from V and 5 bases from J, with 14 bases between. The germline gives CDR1 SNHLY, CDR2 FYNNEI. This receptor was identified in a man aged 25-45 years in good health. Sequencing was done on a sample of blood. The J gene is TRBJ2-1, the V gene TRBV2; D gene uncertain. The CDR3 nucleotides are TGTGCCAGCAGGTTTGACCCTAGGAACAATGAGCAGTTCTTC. As protein: CASRFDPRNNEQFF.